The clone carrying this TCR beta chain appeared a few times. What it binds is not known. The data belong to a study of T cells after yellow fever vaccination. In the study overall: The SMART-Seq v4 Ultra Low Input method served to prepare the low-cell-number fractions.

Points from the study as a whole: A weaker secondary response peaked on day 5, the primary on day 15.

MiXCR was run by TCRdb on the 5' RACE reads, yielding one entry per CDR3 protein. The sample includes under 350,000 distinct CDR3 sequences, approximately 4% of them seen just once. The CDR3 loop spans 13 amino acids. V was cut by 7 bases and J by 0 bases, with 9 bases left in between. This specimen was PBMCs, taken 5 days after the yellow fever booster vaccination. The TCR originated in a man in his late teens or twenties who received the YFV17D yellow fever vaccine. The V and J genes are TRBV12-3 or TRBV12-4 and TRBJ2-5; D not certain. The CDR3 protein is CASTRQNQETQYF. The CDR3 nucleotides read TGTGCCAGCACCCGGCAGAACCAAGAGACCCAGTACTTC.